This T cell receptor beta chain was observed in a study of blood T cell repertoires in COVID-19. This clone was detected once. Libraries were prepared by immunoSEQ multiplex PCR; TCRdb keeps only in-frame clonotypes and omits some of them. The table has 130,000 to 150,000 clones, approximately 90% seen once. CDR1 and CDR2 from the germline V gene are LNHNV and YYDKDF (reference sequence). The CDR3 spans 15 residues. V lost 6 bases to trimming and J lost 0 bases, with 12 bases between them. Source material: PBMCs or T cells enriched from blood (not recorded which). This TCR was recovered from a woman aged 40 to 50 who had been exposed to COVID-19. This rearrangement joins TRBV15 to TRBJ2-1; unclear D gene. CDR3: CATRGRQSSYNEQFF. The CDR3 DNA reads TGTGCCACCAGGGGTAGACAAAGCTCCTACAATGAGCAGTTCTTC.